These T cell receptor beta chains were read from a single sample in a study of blood T cells in healthy people across ages. One entry per CDR3 protein, called by TCRdb with MiXCR from the 5' RACE reads. Here the sample spans around 600,000 distinct CDR3 sequences, less than 60% being singletons. The sequenced sample was blood. These receptor sequences come from an elderly man in good health. Both conserved end residues are part of each CDR3. A D gene is named only where the DNA matches it firmly. Clone size is not always given. Where it is, it says once, few, many or a class for expanded clones.

D gene,J gene,CDR3 length,V gene,clone size,CDR3 protein,CDR3 DNA
TRBD2,TRBJ2-7,19,TRBV10-3,few,CAISESGTSGIGKSYEQYF,TGTGCCATCAGTGAGTCCGGGACTAGCGGGATTGGGAAGTCGTACGAGCAGTACTTC
TRBD2,TRBJ2-3,17,TRBV7-6,.,CASSSGTSGGYTDTQYF,TGTGCCAGCAGCTCCGGGACTAGCGGGGGATACACAGATACGCAGTATTTT
.,TRBJ2-1,14,TRBV7-9,few,CASSSGTLNNEQFF,TGTGCCAGCAGCTCAGGGACTCTCAACAATGAGCAGTTCTTC
.,TRBJ2-3,15,TRBV5-1,few,CASRSHKPSTDTQYF,TGCGCCAGCAGATCCCACAAGCCAAGCACAGATACGCAGTATTTT
.,TRBJ1-4,17,TRBV7-2,.,CASSLAASRGPNEKLFF,TGTGCCAGCAGCTTAGCCGCGTCGAGAGGCCCTAATGAAAAACTGTTTTTT
.,TRBJ2-1,14,TRBV6-2/TRBV6-3,.,CASSYGSLGNEQFF,TGTGCCAGCAGTTACGGCAGTCTTGGCAATGAGCAGTTCTTC
TRBD2,TRBJ2-5,19,TRBV3-1,.,CASSQGSLPPGGVQETQYF,TGTGCCAGCAGCCAAGGCTCGCTGCCTCCGGGAGGCGTACAAGAGACCCAGTACTTC
TRBD1,TRBJ2-2,16,TRBV7-9,.,CASSLVSPGGGGELFF,TGTGCCAGCAGCTTAGTTTCGCCAGGGGGCGGCGGGGAGCTGTTTTTT
.,TRBJ1-2,15,TRBV6-6,many,CASSYGTGVNYGYTF,TGTGCCAGCAGTTACGGGACGGGCGTTAACTATGGCTACACCTTC
.,TRBJ2-1,15,TRBV29-1,.,CSVDATGSSYNEQFF,TGCAGCGTTGACGCGACAGGTTCCTCCTACAATGAGCAGTTCTTC
.,TRBJ2-2,14,TRBV5-1,.,CASSLELQTGELFF,TGCGCCAGCAGCTTGGAGTTGCAGACCGGGGAGCTGTTTTTT
TRBD2,TRBJ2-5,15,TRBV6-5,.,CASSYSGGGGNEQYF,TGTGCCAGCAGTTACTCTGGCGGGGGGGGCAATGAGCAGTACTTC
.,TRBJ2-6,17,TRBV5-1,.,CASSLGVAPAGANVLTF,TGCGCCAGCAGCTTGGGGGTCGCTCCAGCTGGGGCCAACGTCCTGACTTTC
TRBD2,TRBJ2-3,17,TRBV7-2,.,CASSSRLAGGFTDTQYF,TGTGCCAGCAGCTCGAGACTAGCGGGAGGGTTTACAGATACGCAGTATTTT
.,TRBJ2-3,16,TRBV7-2,few,CASSLGGDRNTDTQYF,TGTGCCAGCAGCTTAGGGGGGGACAGAAATACAGATACGCAGTATTTT
TRBD1,TRBJ1-6,14,TRBV29-1,.,CSVQGQGTNSPLHF,TGCAGCGTCCAGGGACAGGGAACGAATTCACCCCTCCACTTT
TRBD1,TRBJ2-7,14,TRBV12-3/TRBV12-4,few,CASSPNRGLGEQYF,TGTGCCAGCAGCCCAAACAGGGGATTAGGGGAGCAGTACTTC
TRBD2,TRBJ2-3,17,TRBV7-2,.,CASSLGLAGGAPDTQYF,TGTGCCAGCAGCTTGGGACTAGCGGGGGGGGCGCCCGATACGCAGTATTTT
.,TRBJ2-7,14,TRBV10-3,.,CAISGGVGYHEQYF,TGTGCCATCAGTGGGGGGGTAGGGTACCACGAGCAGTACTTC
TRBD1,TRBJ1-1,15,TRBV5-1,.,CASLADRAAATEAFF,TGCGCCAGCTTGGCGGACAGGGCCGCGGCCACTGAAGCTTTCTTT
.,TRBJ1-1,13,TRBV12-3/TRBV12-4,once,CASTQERGTEAFF,TGTGCCAGCACCCAGGAACGAGGCACTGAAGCTTTCTTT
TRBD2,TRBJ2-3,16,TRBV4-3,.,CASSQEGSGGTDTQYF,TGCGCCAGCAGCCAAGAAGGCAGCGGGGGCACAGATACGCAGTATTTT
TRBD2,TRBJ2-7,15,TRBV29-1,few,CSVEQASGGVLGQYF,TGCAGCGTGGAACAAGCAAGCGGGGGCGTCCTGGGGCAGTACTTC
.,TRBJ2-2,16,TRBV2,few,CASTGGAGALTGELFF,TGTGCCAGCACCGGTGGGGCAGGGGCATTAACCGGGGAGCTGTTTTTT
TRBD1,TRBJ2-7,14,TRBV11-1,.,CASRPGQGAYEQYF,TGTGCCAGCAGACCCGGACAGGGGGCCTACGAGCAGTACTTC
.,TRBJ2-1,12,TRBV29-1,.,CSAKRIDNGQFF,TGCAGCGCGAAGCGGATCGACAATGGGCAGTTCTTC
.,TRBJ2-1,12,TRBV20-1,few,CSASEGFNEQFF,TGCAGTGCCTCAGAGGGGTTCAATGAGCAGTTCTTC
.,TRBJ1-5,13,TRBV29-1,few,CSVAGNSNQPQHF,TGCAGCGTGGCCGGGAATAGCAATCAGCCCCAGCATTTT
.,TRBJ1-1,12,TRBV6-6,many,CASSFRDTEAFF,TGTGCCAGCAGTTTTCGGGACACTGAAGCTTTCTTT
TRBD1,TRBJ2-7,14,TRBV9,many,CASSVEGQGYEQYF,TGTGCCAGCAGCGTAGAGGGACAGGGGTACGAGCAGTACTTC
TRBD1,TRBJ2-1,15,TRBV7-9,.,CASSLRQGAIDEQFF,TGTGCCAGCAGCTTACGGCAGGGGGCTATCGATGAGCAGTTCTTC
.,TRBJ2-1,13,TRBV10-3,few,CAGAESPYNEQFF,TGTGCCGGAGCCGAGAGCCCCTACAATGAGCAGTTCTTC
.,TRBJ2-5,13,TRBV20-1,.,CSARGQWEGEQYF,TGCAGTGCTAGAGGGCAGTGGGAGGGGGAGCAGTACTTC
TRBD2,TRBJ2-1,17,TRBV4-2,few,CASSPVDSGSTYNEQFF,TGTGCCAGCAGCCCCGTCGATAGCGGGAGTACCTACAATGAGCAGTTCTTC
TRBD2,TRBJ2-1,14,TRBV20-1,.,CSARDPGAGGEQFF,TGCAGTGCTAGAGATCCGGGAGCGGGGGGTGAGCAGTTCTTC
TRBD1,TRBJ1-4,15,TRBV2,.,CASSDPGQGEEKLFF,TGTGCCAGCAGTGACCCGGGACAGGGGGAAGAAAAACTGTTTTTT
.,TRBJ2-3,16,TRBV7-2,.,CASSLDSGGPGDTQYF,TGTGCCAGCAGCTTAGATTCCGGAGGGCCGGGAGATACGCAGTATTTT
.,TRBJ2-3,11,TRBV24-1,.,CVTSFRDTQYF,TGTGTCACCAGTTTCCGAGATACGCAGTATTTT
TRBD1,TRBJ1-5,15,TRBV7-2,.,CASSRDRSYNQPQHF,TGTGCCAGCAGCCGGGACAGGAGTTACAATCAGCCCCAGCATTTT
.,TRBJ2-3,16,TRBV28,.,CASRDAGARSTDTQYF,TGTGCCAGCAGGGATGCGGGGGCCCGAAGCACAGATACGCAGTATTTT
.,TRBJ1-2,14,TRBV6-6,many,CASSDLPQGSGYTF,TGTGCCAGCAGTGATCTCCCACAGGGCTCTGGCTACACCTTC
.,TRBJ1-2,15,TRBV20-1,.,CSARPSGAGAYGYTF,TGCAGTGCTAGACCGTCAGGCGCGGGGGCCTATGGCTACACCTTC
.,TRBJ2-5,13,TRBV7-3,.,CASSRKPGDEQYF,TGTGCCAGCAGCCGCAAACCGGGGGATGAGCAGTACTTC
.,TRBJ2-7,13,TRBV6-5,.,CASGRTGFNEQYF,TGTGCCAGCGGTCGCACAGGGTTCAACGAGCAGTACTTC
TRBD2,TRBJ2-1,14,TRBV20-1,.,CSARVPPSGNEQFF,TGCAGTGCTAGAGTACCCCCTAGCGGCAATGAGCAGTTCTTC
TRBD2,TRBJ2-5,14,TRBV10-3,.,CAISSGTSRETQYF,TGTGCCATCAGTTCCGGGACTAGCAGGGAGACCCAGTACTTC
TRBD2,TRBJ2-3,16,TRBV15,.,CATSTRLAGGADTQYF,TGTGCCACCAGCACTAGACTAGCGGGAGGAGCAGATACGCAGTATTTT
.,TRBJ2-7,12,TRBV20-1,few,CSARRDTYEQYF,TGCAGTGCTAGGCGCGACACCTACGAGCAGTACTTC
.,TRBJ2-7,14,TRBV5-1,few,CASSLDARSYEQYF,TGCGCCAGCAGCTTGGATGCGAGATCCTACGAGCAGTACTTC
.,TRBJ2-3,13,TRBV27,.,CASSSVDTDTQYF,TGTGCCAGCAGTTCCGTCGATACAGATACGCAGTATTTT
TRBD1,TRBJ1-2,15,TRBV6-6,many,CASSNPGQGIGGYTF,TGTGCCAGCAGTAACCCGGGACAGGGTATAGGTGGCTACACCTTC
.,TRBJ2-3,17,TRBV21-1,.,CASNSMRGGWDTDTQYF,TGTGCCAGCAACTCCATGAGGGGCGGTTGGGACACAGATACGCAGTATTTT
TRBD2,TRBJ2-7,19,TRBV20-1,.,CSARGLNISGRAASYEQYF,TGCAGTGCTAGAGGATTGAATATTAGCGGGAGGGCCGCGTCCTACGAGCAGTACTTC
TRBD1,TRBJ2-7,12,TRBV29-1,.,CSVEVRGYEQYF,TGCAGCGTTGAGGTCAGGGGGTACGAGCAGTACTTC
.,TRBJ1-1,14,TRBV9,.,CASSVAQANTEAFF,TGTGCCAGCAGCGTAGCTCAGGCGAACACTGAAGCTTTCTTT
TRBD1,TRBJ2-4,15,TRBV7-8,.,CASSLDHYRGNIQYF,TGTGCCAGCAGTCTAGACCACTACAGGGGAAACATTCAGTACTTC
.,TRBJ1-2,13,TRBV16,.,CASSQQGVYGYTF,TGTGCCAGCAGCCAACAGGGAGTCTATGGCTACACCTTC
TRBD1,TRBJ1-6,17,TRBV6-2/TRBV6-3,.,CASSWSPGQGINSPLHF,TGTGCCAGCAGCTGGTCTCCGGGACAGGGAATTAATTCACCCCTCCACTTT
.,TRBJ1-2,14,TRBV7-6,.,CASSLAAGFYGYTF,TGTGCCAGCAGCTTAGCGGCGGGGTTCTATGGCTACACCTTC